Listed below are T cell receptor beta chains from one sample, sequenced in a study of T-cell memory formation after mild COVID-19. TCRdb redid the calling of the 5' RACE reads with MiXCR, one entry per CDR3 protein. The repertoire holds approximately 260,000 distinct CDR3 sequences, with about 17% as singletons. The specimen was PBMCs or a T cell subset sorted from them (not recorded which). The source is a man between 18 and 35 years old who had mild COVID-19 (a few samples of this study predate the infection). Cell type and time point are not known. The CDR3 runs from the conserved cysteine through the conserved F or W. The D gene is left open where the match is weak. Expanded clones are given a class, and other clones once, few, many or no size at all.

TRBV20-1	-	TRBJ1-4	-	TGCAGTGCTACAGGAGGCGGCCATGAAAAACTGTTTTTT	CSATGGGHEKLFF
TRBV7-2	-	TRBJ2-5	TRBD1	TGTGCCAGCAGCTGGGACAGCAGCACCCAAGAGACCCAGTACTTC	CASSWDSSTQETQYF
TRBV5-6	-	TRBJ2-3	-	TGTGCCAGCAGCTTGGAGTTCAACACGGGCTGGCCAGATACGCAGTATTTT	CASSLEFNTGWPDTQYF
TRBV24-1	few	TRBJ1-5	-	TGTGCCACCAGTGAACCGCATCAGCCCCAGCATTTT	CATSEPHQPQHF
TRBV12-3/TRBV12-4	-	TRBJ2-7	-	TGTGCCAGCACCGACCTTTTCGACGAGCAGTACTTC	CASTDLFDEQYF
TRBV2	-	TRBJ1-4	-	TGTGCCAGCAGTGTCGATCAGGGTGTTGAAAAACTGTTTTTT	CASSVDQGVEKLFF
TRBV20-1	-	TRBJ2-2	-	TGCAGTGCTAGTACGGGGGCAAACACCGGGGAGCTGTTTTTT	CSASTGANTGELFF
TRBV5-6	-	TRBJ2-3	TRBD2	TGTGCCAGCAGTCCTCCGGGACTAGCGGGGGTAGATACGCAGTATTTT	CASSPPGLAGVDTQYF
TRBV27	-	TRBJ2-3	-	TGTGCCAGCAGTGAGCGGTTTATGAGCACAGATACGCAGTATTTT	CASSERFMSTDTQYF
TRBV25-1	-	TRBJ2-3	-	TGTGCCAGCAGGGGTAGCGGCCACACAGATACGCAGTATTTT	CASRGSGHTDTQYF
TRBV2	many	TRBJ2-4	TRBD1	TGTGCCAGCGGTGGACAGGAGAATTACATTCAGTACTTC	CASGGQENYIQYF
TRBV4-1	-	TRBJ2-3	-	TGCGCCAGCAGCCCGGGCTCGGGGGCCGCGATAGATACGCAGTATTTT	CASSPGSGAAIDTQYF
TRBV12-3/TRBV12-4	many	TRBJ2-1	TRBD2	TGTGCCAGCAGTTTGAGGCTAGCGGGGAGTGAGCAGTTCTTC	CASSLRLAGSEQFF
TRBV12-3/TRBV12-4	-	TRBJ2-1	TRBD2	TGTGCCGTTAGCGGGGTTCACTCCTACAATGAGCAGTTCTTC	CAVSGVHSYNEQFF
TRBV7-2	-	TRBJ1-5	-	TGTGCCAGCAGTAGCAGGGTCCACAATCAGCCCCAGCATTTT	CASSSRVHNQPQHF
TRBV3-1	-	TRBJ2-7	TRBD2	TGTGCCAGCAATCTAGCGGGGGGAAGGAGCGAGCAGTACTTC	CASNLAGGRSEQYF
TRBV7-8	-	TRBJ2-1	-	TGTGCCAGCAGCTGGGATGGATTTGACTCCTCGCAGTTCTTC	CASSWDGFDSSQFF
TRBV30	few	TRBJ1-2	-	TGTGCCTGGAGTGTAGGCGGGGAAGTTCGGACCTTC	CAWSVGGEVRTF
TRBV4-3	many	TRBJ2-5	-	TGCGCCAGCAGCCAAGATTGGGCGGTAGAGACCCAGTACTTC	CASSQDWAVETQYF
TRBV30	once	TRBJ2-6	-	TGTGCCTGGGGCTCTGGGGCCAACGTCCTGACTTTC	CAWGSGANVLTF
TRBV10-3	-	TRBJ2-5	-	TGTGCCATCAGTGCCGGCGGGAAAGAGACCCAGTACTTC	CAISAGGKETQYF
TRBV5-1	many	TRBJ2-3	TRBD2	TGCGCCAGCAGCAAACTAGCGGGGGGAAACACAGATACGCAGTATTTT	CASSKLAGGNTDTQYF
TRBV12-3/TRBV12-4	-	TRBJ1-5	TRBD1	TGTGCCAGCAGACTTAGGACAGGGAGTGAGAAGCAGCCCCAGCATTTT	CASRLRTGSEKQPQHF
TRBV12-3/TRBV12-4	many	TRBJ2-7	-	TGTGCCAGCAGTCTATGGGACAACTCCTACGAGCAGTACTTC	CASSLWDNSYEQYF
TRBV7-9	many	TRBJ1-4	-	TGTGCCAGCAGCTTAGCGCACCCTTTTGCAACTAATGAAAAACTGTTTTTT	CASSLAHPFATNEKLFF
TRBV24-1	-	TRBJ1-4	TRBD1	TGTGCCACCAGTGACCCCCGACAGGGGGCGGAAAAACTGTTTTTT	CATSDPRQGAEKLFF
TRBV10-2	few	TRBJ1-3	-	TGCGCCAGCAGCCGACAGCAGGGGACGTTTGAAGGAAACACCATATATTTT	CASSRQQGTFEGNTIYF
TRBV5-6	-	TRBJ1-5	-	TGTGCCAGCAGCTTTGGGGGACGTTTGGGGAATCAGCCCCAGCATTTT	CASSFGGRLGNQPQHF
TRBV20-1	-	TRBJ2-2	TRBD1	TGCAGTGCTGGAAGACAGGGGCCGAACACCGGGGAGCTGTTTTTT	CSAGRQGPNTGELFF
TRBV28	once	TRBJ1-2	-	TGTGCCAGCACTAGCCCGGGGCTTGGCTACACCTTC	CASTSPGLGYTF
TRBV7-8	few	TRBJ1-6	-	TGTGCCAGCAGCTTAGCGGGGGAGTCTTCACCCCTCCACTTT	CASSLAGESSPLHF
TRBV5-1	-	TRBJ2-5	-	TGCGCCAGCAGCTTGTCCAGGGTCGCCGGAGAGACCCAGTACTTC	CASSLSRVAGETQYF
TRBV7-2	-	TRBJ1-2	TRBD1	TGTGCCAGCAGCACAGGGGTCGAAAGAGGCTACACCTTC	CASSTGVERGYTF
TRBV5-1	-	TRBJ1-1	-	TGCGCCAGCAGCTTGGAGGGGGGGACGAACACTGAAGCTTTCTTT	CASSLEGGTNTEAFF
TRBV6-1	once	TRBJ2-1	-	TGTGCCAGCAACCAAAGAAGTCACCACAATGAGCAGTTCTTC	CASNQRSHHNEQFF
TRBV4-2	-	TRBJ2-5	TRBD2	TGTGCCAGCAGCCAAGATGGCACTAGCGGGGGGAGAGAGACCCAGTACTTC	CASSQDGTSGGRETQYF
TRBV6-1	few	TRBJ1-1	TRBD1	TGTGCCAGCAGTAGCGACAGGGAGTCTGAAGCTTTCTTT	CASSSDRESEAFF
TRBV7-8	few	TRBJ1-5	-	TGTGCCAGCAGCTTAGCCAACCAGGGAAATCAGCCCCAGCATTTT	CASSLANQGNQPQHF
TRBV2	few	TRBJ2-2	TRBD1	TGTGCCAGCCTTGGGACAGGGGCGAACACCGGGGAGCTGTTTTTT	CASLGTGANTGELFF
TRBV20-1	few	TRBJ2-5	TRBD2	TGCAGTGCTAGCCGCGGGGGGGCTCAAGAGACCCAGTACTTC	CSASRGGAQETQYF
TRBV12-3/TRBV12-4	-	TRBJ2-7	TRBD1	TGTGCCAGCAGTTTTTATGGGCAGGGGGCCTACGAGCAGTACTTC	CASSFYGQGAYEQYF
TRBV2	many	TRBJ2-2	-	TGTGCCAGCAGTCTTGATTACACCGGGGAGCTGTTTTTT	CASSLDYTGELFF